This T cell receptor (beta chain) derives from a study of shared clonotypes between healthy human individuals. This CDR3 contains 14 residues. V was cut by 0 bases and J by 2 bases, with 6 bases left in between. Germline lookup yields CDR1 SGHTS and CDR2 YDEGEE. Comment on this clone: Other nucleotide sequences from this sample produce the same CDR3.

Authors' methods: ImmunoSEQ gave junction-only sequences without quality scores, so filtering differed. The repertoire was sequenced with immunoSEQ multiplex PCR; TCRdb's copy has only in-frame clones and lacks some. The DNA was the basis for D and trimming; V, J and clone size are from that table. The table includes roughly 1,100,000 clones, more than 65% detected once. The chain employs TRBV5-8 and TRBJ2-1; D is uncertain. Material: memory CD4+ T cells sorted from blood. As to subset: CD45RA-negative fraction. This clonotype was obtained from a man aged 18 to 30 in good health. CDR3 sequence reads: CASSLVGPYNEQFF. Written as DNA, the CDR3 is TGTGCCAGCAGCTTGGTCGGTCCCTACAATGAGCAGTTCTTC.